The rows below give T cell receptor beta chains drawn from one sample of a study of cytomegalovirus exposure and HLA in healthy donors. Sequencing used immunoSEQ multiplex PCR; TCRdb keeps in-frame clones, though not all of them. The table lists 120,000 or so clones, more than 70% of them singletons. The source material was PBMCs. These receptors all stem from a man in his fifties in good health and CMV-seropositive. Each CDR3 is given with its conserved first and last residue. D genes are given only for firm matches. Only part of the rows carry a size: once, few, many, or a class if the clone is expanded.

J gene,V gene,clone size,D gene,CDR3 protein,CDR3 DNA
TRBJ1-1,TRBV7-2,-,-,CASSFRDTEAFF,TGTGCCAGCAGCTTCAGGGACACTGAAGCTTTCTTT
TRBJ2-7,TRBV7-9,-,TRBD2,CASSSYWGTSGSKNEQYF,TGTGCCAGCAGCTCGTACTGGGGGACTAGCGGGAGTAAGAACGAGCAGTACTTC
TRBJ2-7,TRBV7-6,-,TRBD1,CASSLWTGEQYF,TGTGCCAGCAGCCTCTGGACAGGCGAGCAGTACTTC
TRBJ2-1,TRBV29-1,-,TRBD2,CSVARPRSSGSPNEQFF,TGCAGCGTCGCAAGACCCCGATCTAGCGGGAGCCCGAATGAGCAGTTCTTC
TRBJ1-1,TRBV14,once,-,CASSEYMNTEAFF,TGTGCCAGCAGCGAATACATGAACACTGAAGCTTTCTTT
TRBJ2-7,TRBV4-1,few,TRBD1,CASSQVAGGGYEQYF,TGCGCCAGCAGCCAAGTGGCAGGGGGCGGTTACGAGCAGTACTTC
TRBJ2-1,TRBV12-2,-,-,CASRLATSGTKTGYNEQFF,TGTGCAAGTCGCTTAGCGACTAGCGGAACCAAGACGGGCTACAATGAGCAGTTCTTC
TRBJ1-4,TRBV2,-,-,CASSALAAAGKLFF,TGTGCCAGCAGTGCTCTGGCAGCCGCGGGAAAACTGTTTTTT
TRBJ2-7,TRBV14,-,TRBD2,CASSQLPGLAAREQYF,TGTGCCAGCAGCCAATTGCCGGGACTAGCCGCGCGAGAGCAGTACTTC
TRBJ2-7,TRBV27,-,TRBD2,CASRPREISSYEQYF,TGTGCCAGCAGACCGCGGGAGATTAGCTCCTACGAGCAGTACTTC
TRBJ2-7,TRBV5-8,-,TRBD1,CASSLPDDRGLYEQYF,TGTGCCAGCAGCTTGCCCGACGACAGGGGTCTTTACGAGCAGTACTTC
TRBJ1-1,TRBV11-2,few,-,CASSLTGTVNTEAFF,TGTGCCAGCAGCTTAACCGGGACTGTGAACACTGAAGCTTTCTTT
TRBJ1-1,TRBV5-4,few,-,CASSSGAENTEAFF,TGTGCCAGCAGCTCGGGAGCGGAGAACACTGAAGCTTTCTTT
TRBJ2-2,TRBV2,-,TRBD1,CASKRQGTNTGELFF,TGTGCCAGCAAACGACAGGGGACGAACACCGGGGAGCTGTTTTTT
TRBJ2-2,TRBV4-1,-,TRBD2,CASSQDTDRTSGGTGELFF,TGCGCCAGCAGCCAAGATACTGATAGGACTAGCGGGGGAACCGGGGAGCTGTTTTTT
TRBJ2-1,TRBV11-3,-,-,CASSPMGGRSYNEQFF,TGTGCCAGCAGTCCTATGGGGGGGCGATCCTACAATGAGCAGTTCTTC
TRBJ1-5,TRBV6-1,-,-,CASSEETGSNQPQHF,TGTGCCAGCAGTGAGGAGACAGGATCAAATCAGCCCCAGCATTTT
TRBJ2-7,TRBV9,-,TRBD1,CASSVRTGPTYEQYF,TGTGCCAGCAGCGTTAGGACAGGACCGACCTACGAGCAGTACTTC
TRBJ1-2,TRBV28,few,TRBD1,CASSAPGTGYGYTF,TGTGCCAGCAGTGCTCCCGGGACAGGGTATGGCTACACCTTC
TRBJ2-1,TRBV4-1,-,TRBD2,CASSQTSGGEDEQFF,TGCGCCAGCAGCCAGACTAGCGGGGGGGAGGATGAGCAGTTCTTC
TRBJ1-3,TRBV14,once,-,CASSQVRGYGNTIYF,TGTGCCAGCAGCCAAGTTCGCGGGTATGGAAACACCATATATTTT
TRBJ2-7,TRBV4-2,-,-,CASSQAEGGMDEQYF,TGTGCCAGCAGCCAGGCGGAGGGGGGGATGGACGAGCAGTACTTC
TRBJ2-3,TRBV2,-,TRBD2,CATGRGRGQDTQYF,TGTGCCACCGGGAGGGGCCGGGGACAAGATACGCAGTATTTT
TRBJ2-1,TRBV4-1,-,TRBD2,CASSQGLAGRVNRVVF,TGCGCCAGCAGCCAAGGTCTAGCGGGGCGGGTGAATAGGGTGGTCTTC
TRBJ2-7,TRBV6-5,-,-,CASSYGGIAYEQYF,TGTGCCAGCAGTTATGGGGGGATCGCCTACGAGCAGTACTTC
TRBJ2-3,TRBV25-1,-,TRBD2,CASSELAGFTDTQYF,TGTGCCAGCAGTGAACTAGCGGGGTTCACAGATACGCAGTATTTT
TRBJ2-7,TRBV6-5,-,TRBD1,CASRRRTDRGGEQYF,TGTGCCAGCAGACGGCGGACAGACAGGGGGGGCGAGCAGTACTTC